Below are 32 T cell receptor beta chains sequenced from a single sample in a study of beta chain features in type 1 diabetes. Expressed TCRB transcripts were sequenced because the entire RNA isolate underwent reverse transcription. Assay used: immunoSEQ multiplex PCR; TCRdb lists only in-frame clones, some missing. The sample yields fewer than 350,000 clones, about 7.8% seen once. Specimen: central memory CD4+ T cells from blood. The receptor source for this set is a woman aged 18-29 years in good health.

The V gene is TRBV30, the J gene TRBJ1-1; 11 bases fit TRBD1. V was pared by 3 bases and J by 4 bases, with 4 bases of the junction left unmatched. The length of the CDR3 is 14 residues. Germline V gene data show CDR1 as GTSNPN and CDR2 as SVGIG (reference sequence). In DNA, the CDR3 is TGTGCCTGGAGGCGGGACAGGGGGTCCACTGAAGCTTTCTTT. Translated: CAWRRDRGSTEAFF.

This chain uses TRBV7-2 with TRBJ2-1; tentative D call: TRBD2 (5 bases). CDR3 length: 12 residues. V dropped 5 bases and J dropped 8 bases, with 10 bases sitting between them. Germline assignment: CDR1 SGHTA and CDR2 FQGNSA. CDR3 sequence (DNA): TGTGCCAGCAGCCGGGGTAGGGATGAGCAGTTCTTC. Translated: CASSRGRDEQFF.

The chain carries TRBV4-2 and TRBJ2-5; D is perhaps TRBD2 (5 bases). Germline CDR1 and CDR2: LGHNA and YNFKEQ. CDR3 size: 14 residues. V dropped 1 base and J dropped 1 base, with 7 bases sitting between them. Here the CDR3 reads CASSQAAAQETQYF. Here the CDR3 DNA reads TGTGCCAGCAGCCAAGCAGCGGCCCAAGAGACCCAGTACTTC.

In its sample, this clone was seen many times. The V gene is TRBV7-2, the J gene TRBJ2-1; D is undetermined. CDR3 length: 11 residues. The germline V and J ends were trimmed by 5 bases and 8 bases, with 7 bases remaining between them. CDR1 and CDR2 (germline): SGHTA, FQGNSA. CDR3: CASSVLDEQFF. DNA of the CDR3: TGTGCCAGCAGCGTACTCGATGAGCAGTTCTTC.

The CDR3 DNA reads TGCGCCAGCGCCGGTGTAGCGGGAGAAGGGGGCACGCAGTATTTT. Its translation is CASAGVAGEGGTQYF. The V and J genes are TRBV5-1 and TRBJ2-3; 9 nucleotides line up with TRBD2. Unmatched junction bases numbered 15, after V lost 7 bases and J lost 9 bases. Germline CDR1 and CDR2: SGHRS and YFSETQ. This CDR3 contains 15 residues.

This chain links TRBV10-3 with TRBJ2-7; TRBD1 matches at 7 bases. The V gene end was trimmed by 5 bases and the J gene end by 3 bases; junction bases not matched to a gene: 7. The CDR3 contains 14 residues. Germline values: CDR1 ENHRY, CDR2 SYGVKD. The CDR3 region is CAISLTGFDYEQYF. CDR3 bases: TGTGCCATCAGTCTGACAGGGTTTGACTACGAGCAGTACTTC.

CDR3 in DNA: TGTGCCAGCAGTTACTTAGCGGCTAGCCAAGAGACCCAGTACTTC. It codes for CASSYLAASQETQYF. The rearrangement uses TRBV6-5 and TRBJ2-5; a possible D gene is TRBD2 (6 bases). The CDR3 contains 15 residues. The V and J ends lost 1 base and 1 base respectively, with 10 bases between them. Germline CDR1 MNHEY, CDR2 SVGAGI.

This clone was observed a few times. The chain combines TRBV4-1 with TRBJ1-2, with D possibly TRBD1 on 6 matching bases. Germline V gene sequence: CDR1 MGHRA, CDR2 YSYEKL. There are 17 residues in the CDR3. The ends were cut back, 3 bases at V and 0 bases at J, with 17 bases in the middle. CDR3 in DNA: TGCGCCAGCAGCCAGGAGACACAGGGCCTCGCTAACTATGGCTACACCTTC. Amino acids: CASSQETQGLANYGYTF.

This sequence joins TRBV9 and TRBJ1-6; TRBD1 aligns across 7 bases. J was trimmed by 7 bases and V by 3 bases; bases with no gene match: 1. This CDR3 region has 13 residues. In germline, CDR1 is SGDLS, CDR2 YYNGEE. The CDR3 is CASSEQGNSPLHF. The CDR3 DNA is TGTGCCAGCAGCGAACAGGGGAATTCACCCCTCCACTTT.

This chain links TRBV7-3 with TRBJ2-2; D may be TRBD1 (5 bases). The CDR3 is 16 amino acids. With 5 bases removed from V and 7 bases from J, the gap between germline ends came to 20 bases. Germline V gene data show CDR1 as SGHTA and CDR2 as FQGTGA. CDR3 DNA sequence: TGTGCCAGCAGCCCGGGTGGTGCGCAGGGTAACGGGGAGCTGTTTTTT. The encoded protein is CASSPGGAQGNGELFF.

This clone appeared a few times. This chain connects TRBV7-9 to TRBJ2-1; TRBD1 aligns across 9 bases. The CDR3 sequence is 17 residues long. The trim removed 5 bases at V and 1 base at J, leaving 9 bases unmatched. The germline CDR1 and CDR2 sequences are SEHNR and FQNEAQ (reference sequence). Here the CDR3 DNA reads TGTGCCAGCAGCATCAGTACAGGGGGCTGGTCCTACAATGAGCAGTTCTTC. Translated: CASSISTGGWSYNEQFF.

There are a few counts of this clone. The chain has TRBV5-1 and TRBJ2-1, with 9 positions matching TRBD2. Trimming removed 4 bases from V and 6 bases from J; junction bases left unmatched: 11. Germline values: CDR1 SGHRS, CDR2 YFSETQ. The CDR3 sequence is 16 residues long. The CDR3 is CASSQGLALGGNEQFF. The CDR3 nucleotides read TGCGCCAGCAGCCAGGGACTAGCTTTGGGAGGCAATGAGCAGTTCTTC.

This chain links TRBV6-5 with TRBJ1-2; no clear D. CDR1 MNHEY and CDR2 SVGAGI come from the germline V gene. This CDR3 comprises 13 residues. With 6 bases removed from V and 4 bases from J, the gap between germline ends came to 12 bases. In DNA form, the CDR3 reads TGTGCCAGCAGATCTGACATCCGCTATGGCTACACCTTC. As protein: CASRSDIRYGYTF.

This clone was recorded at least ten times. The chain recombines TRBV29-1 with TRBJ1-1; 9 positions match TRBD1. Germline trimming cut 6 bases from V and 8 bases from J; bases unmatched to any gene: 7. The CDR3 contains 12 residues. From germline, CDR1 is SQVTM and CDR2 ANQGSEA. CDR3: CSVWEGQGEAFF. The CDR3 bases are TGCAGCGTGTGGGAAGGACAGGGGGAAGCTTTCTTT.

This chain uses TRBV9 with TRBJ1-2, with 11 bases that match TRBD1. The CDR3 runs 14 residues. V lost 3 bases and J lost 8; bases outside the gene matches: 6. Germline V CDR1 and CDR2: SGDLS, YYNGEE. The CDR3 spells CASSAWTGGQGYTF. CDR3 nucleotides: TGTGCCAGCAGCGCCTGGACAGGGGGCCAAGGCTACACCTTC.

This clone turned up a few times. The chain links TRBV29-1 to TRBJ2-2; D is perhaps TRBD1 (6 bases). Trimming pared 8 bases from V and 4 bases from J, leaving 17 bases between. CDR1 SQVTM and CDR2 ANQGSEA come from the germline V gene. The CDR3 covers 14 residues. CDR3 region: CSIQGSVVTGELFF. CDR3 DNA sequence: TGCAGCATACAGGGATCGGTGGTCACCGGGGAGCTGTTTTTT.

The CDR3 nucleotides are TGTGCCAGCAGCCAAGGGACTAGCGGGAGAGATACGCAGTATTTT. Protein product: CASSQGTSGRDTQYF. V and J are TRBV6-5 and TRBJ2-3, with 14 nucleotides matching TRBD2. The germline V gene has CDR1 MNHEY and CDR2 SVGAGI. J was trimmed by 5 bases and V by 6 bases; bases with no gene match: 4. The CDR3 totals 15 residues.

This clone was observed a few times. The gene calls are TRBV5-6 and TRBJ1-3; a weak D match, TRBD1 (5 bases). Trimming removed 2 bases at V and 0 bases at J, with 6 bases between. The V gene's germline CDR1 is SGHDT and CDR2 YYEEEE. This CDR3 has 14 residues. As DNA, the CDR3 is TGTGCCAGCAGCTTCAGGGTCTCTGGAAACACCATATATTTT. Translating it yields CASSFRVSGNTIYF. The full variable domain, with the rest looked up from reference TRBV5-6 and TRBJ1-3, is DAGVTQSPTHLIKTRGQQVTLRCSPKSGHDTVSWYQQALGQGPQFIFQYYEEEERQRGNFPDRFSGHQFPNYSSELNVNALLLGDSALYLCASSFRVSGNTIYFGEGSWLTVV.

The CDR3 DNA is TGTGCCAGCAGCGTAGCTCCGAATAACAATGAGCAGTTCTTC. The encoded protein is CASSVAPNNNEQFF. J is TRBJ2-1 and V is TRBV9; D is unclear. Germline lookup yields CDR1 SGDLS and CDR2 YYNGEE. The CDR3 consists of 14 residues. With 0 bases removed from V and 5 bases from J, the gap between germline ends came to 9 bases.

This clone has a handful of counts. The chain joins TRBV6-1 to TRBJ2-7; D is uncertain. Germline V lookup: CDR1 MNHNS, CDR2 SASEGT. V gave up 4 bases and J gave up 2 bases, with 6 bases separating them. The CDR3 length is 12 residues. CDR3 coding DNA: TGTGCCAGCAGTGCAAGCCCCTACGAGCAGTACTTC. This sequence encodes CASSASPYEQYF.

This clone was seen more than once but under ten times. This chain connects TRBV5-1 to TRBJ2-5; 9 bases match TRBD2. CDR1 and CDR2 from the germline V gene are SGHRS and YFSETQ. The CDR3 is made up of 13 amino acids. V lost 3 bases and J lost 5; bases outside the gene matches: 2. The CDR3 DNA sequence: TGCGCCAGCAGCTCAGGACTAGCGGAGACCCAGTACTTC. It yields the protein CASSSGLAETQYF.

The chain combines TRBV19 with TRBJ2-1; no firm D call. V lost 4 bases to trimming and J lost 10 bases, with 14 bases between them. Germline CDR1 is LNHDA and CDR2 is SQIVND (reference sequence). The CDR3 sequence is 13 residues long. The CDR3 spells CASSSSWLDEQFF. As DNA, the CDR3 is TGTGCCAGTAGTAGTAGCTGGTTGGACGAGCAGTTCTTC.

This chain uses TRBV9 with TRBJ1-1; D may be TRBD1 (6 bases). The germline V gene has CDR1 SGDLS and CDR2 YYNGEE. CDR3 size: 13 residues. Trimming pared 3 bases from V and 1 base from J, leaving 7 bases between. CDR3 DNA: TGTGCCAGCAGCGCACAGGGGAACACTGAAGCTTTCTTT. Its translation is CASSAQGNTEAFF.

In its sample, this clone was seen a few times. The V gene is TRBV5-4, the J gene TRBJ1-4; D is perhaps TRBD1 (5 bases). The V end was cut by 7 bases, the J end by 6 bases, with 16 bases between. Germline CDR1 is SGHNT and CDR2 is YYREEE (reference sequence). CDR3 length: 14 residues. The CDR3 coding sequence is TGTGCCAGCCGAATCTTCGGGGGTGATGAAAAACTGTTTTTT. Amino acids: CASRIFGGDEKLFF. The full variable domain, rest sourced from reference TRBV5-4 and TRBJ1-4, is ETGVTQSPTHLIKTRGQQVTLRCSSQSGHNTVSWYQQALGQGPQFIFQYYREEENGRGNFPPRFSGLQFPNYSSELNVNALELDDSALYLCASRIFGGDEKLFFGSGTQLSVL.

The chain couples TRBV27 to TRBJ1-2; 11 bases fit TRBD1. The V gene's germline CDR1 is MNHEY and CDR2 SMNVEV (reference sequence). J was trimmed by 7 bases and V by 6 bases; bases with no gene match: 7. The CDR3 loop spans 14 amino acids. Written as DNA, the CDR3 is TGTGCCAGCAGCATACGGACAGGGGGCTTTGGCTACACCTTC. It encodes CASSIRTGGFGYTF.

The chain carries TRBV7-2 and TRBJ1-4, with TRBD1 identical over 7 bases. Germline V gene sequence: CDR1 SGHTA, CDR2 FQGNSA. This CDR3 comprises 14 residues. The junction had 4 bases not matched to a gene; V was cut back by 2 bases and J by 7 bases. CDR3 DNA sequence: TGTGCCAGCAGCTTAAGACAGGGAGGTGAAAAACTGTTTTTT. Translation: CASSLRQGGEKLFF.

This clone was detected a few times. The chain recombines TRBV27 with TRBJ2-3, with a tentative D call TRBD2 (7 bases). Trimming stripped 3 bases from V and 4 bases from J, with 11 bases between. Germline V gene data show CDR1 as MNHEY and CDR2 as SMNVEV (reference sequence). The CDR3 sequence is 14 residues long. The chain's CDR3 is CASSLGGPPDTQYF. CDR3 DNA sequence: TGTGCCAGCAGTTTGGGGGGGCCCCCAGATACGCAGTATTTT.

This clone was seen a handful of times. V is TRBV7-6 and J is TRBJ2-3; tentative D call: TRBD1 (5 bases). The germline gives CDR1 SGHVS, CDR2 FNYEAQ. Trimming removed 4 bases at V and 2 bases at J, with 7 bases between. This CDR3 spans 13 amino acids. CDR3 nucleotide sequence: TGTGCCAGCAGCTCACAGGACACAGATACGCAGTATTTT. The encoded protein is CASSSQDTDTQYF.

In its sample, this clone was seen a few times. V gene TRBV19 combines with J gene TRBJ2-3, with D possibly being TRBD2 (6 bases). The CDR3 runs to 16 residues. The V gene's germline CDR1 is LNHDA and CDR2 SQIVND (reference sequence). The V end lost 2 bases, the J end lost 6 bases, and 18 bases lay between the germline ends. CDR3 bases: TGTGCCAGTAGTATATCGCGGGACCGCAGTGGGGATACGCAGTATTTT. Translation: CASSISRDRSGDTQYF.

J is TRBJ2-3 and V is TRBV11-1; tentative D call: TRBD2 (7 bases). With 5 bases removed from V and 0 bases from J, the gap between germline ends came to 15 bases. The CDR3 contains 16 residues. From germline, CDR1 is SGHAT and CDR2 FQDESV (reference sequence). As DNA, the CDR3 is TGTGCCAGCAGCCCGGGGGGCCGGGGAAGCACAGATACGCAGTATTTT. Protein product: CASSPGGRGSTDTQYF.

This clone has more than one count but fewer than ten. CDR3 sequence (DNA): TGTGCCAGCAGTCTCAGGGGGAGGGAGCAGTTCTTC. Residues: CASSLRGREQFF. This chain uses TRBV6-5 with TRBJ2-1; maybe TRBD1 (7 bases). V gave up 5 bases and J gave up 10 bases, with 12 bases separating them. CDR3 length equals 12 residues. Germline CDR1 MNHEY, CDR2 SVGAGI.

This clone was found a few times. The rearrangement joins TRBV6-6 to TRBJ2-2, with a weak D call TRBD2 (5 bases). The CDR3 runs 14 residues. Per germline, CDR1 MNHNY and CDR2 SVGAGI (reference sequence). Trimming left V 4 bases short and J 3 bases short, with 9 bases between. CDR3 coding DNA: TGTGCCAGCAGTTCCCCGAGGGACACCGGGGAGCTGTTTTTT. This gives the protein CASSSPRDTGELFF.